Listed below are T cell receptor beta chains from one sample, sequenced in a study of blood T cell repertoires in COVID-19. Here immunoSEQ multiplex PCR was the method, and the copy in TCRdb shows in-frame clones only, minus some. The sample includes roughly 150,000 clones, roughly 85% of them seen just once. The specimen sequenced was peripheral blood. These receptors came from a woman aged 55-70 years with COVID-19, enrolled during active disease. The CDR3 runs from the conserved cysteine through the conserved F or W. The D gene is left open where the match is weak. Not all rows give a size; the values are once, few, many and, for expanded clones, a class.

v_call	j_call	clone_size	d_call	cdr3_nt	cdr3_aa
TRBV19	TRBJ1-6	-	-	TGTGCCAGTAGCACAGGGCCCTATAATTCACCCCTCCACTTT	CASSTGPYNSPLHF
TRBV12-3/TRBV12-4	TRBJ2-5	once	TRBD1	TGTGCCACCCGACAGGGGGCAGGGGAGACCCAGTACTTC	CATRQGAGETQYF
TRBV5-4	TRBJ1-1	-	-	TGTGCCAGCAGCCCGGGTGGACAGCTCCGCACTGAAGCTTTCTTT	CASSPGGQLRTEAFF
TRBV29-1	TRBJ1-5	-	-	TGCAGCGCCCGTGGCCAGGGTCTCAATCAGCCCCAGCATTTT	CSARGQGLNQPQHF
TRBV6-5	TRBJ1-6	-	-	TGTGCCAGCAGGCCTATGAGGGATTATTCACCCCTCCACTTT	CASRPMRDYSPLHF
TRBV27	TRBJ1-2	-	-	TGTGCCAGCAGTTTTCAGGGAGCGGGTGGCTACACCTTC	CASSFQGAGGYTF
TRBV12-3/TRBV12-4	TRBJ2-7	-	-	TGTGCCAGCAGGGCAGGCTTCTCCTACGAGCAGTACTTC	CASRAGFSYEQYF
TRBV6-4	TRBJ2-1	-	TRBD2	TGTGCCAGCAGTGACCTAGCGGGAGGCTCCAATGAGCAGTTCTTC	CASSDLAGGSNEQFF
TRBV6-1	TRBJ1-2	few	-	TGTGCCAGCAGTGAGCCCCCGAACACCTATGGCTACACCTTC	CASSEPPNTYGYTF
TRBV19	TRBJ1-3	-	-	TGTGCCAGTAGTACGCGGACATCGGGAAACACCATATATTTT	CASSTRTSGNTIYF
TRBV6-5	TRBJ1-5	few	-	TGTGCCAGCAGGGCGGGGGGTCAGCCCCAGCATTTT	CASRAGGQPQHF
TRBV6-5	TRBJ1-1	-	TRBD1	TGTGCCAGCAGACGACAGGGGGCGGGTGAAGCTTTCTTT	CASRRQGAGEAFF
TRBV4-1	TRBJ2-3	-	TRBD1	TGCGCCAGCAGCCAAGATAATCAGGGGGCAATGTCAGATACGCAGTATTTT	CASSQDNQGAMSDTQYF
TRBV4-1	TRBJ1-2	-	-	TGCGCCAGCAGCCAATTCTGGACAGAGAACTATGGCTACACCTTC	CASSQFWTENYGYTF
TRBV15	TRBJ2-5	-	TRBD2	TGTGCCACCAGCAGTGTGGAGGGACTAGCGGGCCAAGAGACCCAGTACTTC	CATSSVEGLAGQETQYF
TRBV4-2	TRBJ2-2	-	-	TGTGCCAGCAGCCAAGCTTCAGGGATAAACACCGGGGAGCTGTTTTTT	CASSQASGINTGELFF
TRBV29-1	TRBJ1-1	many	-	TGCAGCGTCATATCGGGGTCGAACACTGAAGCTTTCTTT	CSVISGSNTEAFF
TRBV3-1/TRBV3-2	TRBJ2-2	-	-	TGTGCCAGCAGCCAAGAGAAGCTAGCCCCGGGGACCGGGGAGCTGTTTTTT	CASSQEKLAPGTGELFF
TRBV4-1	TRBJ2-5	-	-	TGCGCCAGCAGCCAAGTAACCCGAACCAGCGGAGAGACCCAGTACTTC	CASSQVTRTSGETQYF
TRBV29-1	TRBJ2-3	-	-	TGCAGCGCCAATGATGTTGGGGGCTGGGCAGATACGCAGTATTTT	CSANDVGGWADTQYF
TRBV18	TRBJ2-3	-	TRBD2	TGTGCCAGCTCACCAAGATCCCGGACTAGCGGGACGTCAGATACGCAGTATTTT	CASSPRSRTSGTSDTQYF
TRBV19	TRBJ2-1	-	-	TGTGCCAGTAGTATAGATCCAGGGTTCCCCTACAATGAGCAGTTCTTC	CASSIDPGFPYNEQFF
TRBV4-1	TRBJ2-1	-	TRBD2	TGCGCCAGCAGCCACCCTACAGCGGGAGTGGTGGGCAATGAGCAGTTCTTC	CASSHPTAGVVGNEQFF
TRBV12-5	TRBJ2-2	-	TRBD2	TGTGCTAGTGGTTTTCTAGCGGGAGAAGGGGAGCTGTTTTTT	CASGFLAGEGELFF
TRBV6-1	TRBJ2-1	-	-	TGTGCCAGCAGTGAATACAGCGGACCCTACAATGAGCAGTTCTTC	CASSEYSGPYNEQFF
TRBV3-1/TRBV3-2	TRBJ2-1	-	TRBD2	TGTGCCAGCAGCCAAGGACGGTTAGCGGGTGTCGACAATGAGCAGTTCTTC	CASSQGRLAGVDNEQFF
TRBV6-5	TRBJ1-2	-	TRBD1	TGTGCCAGCAGCCTACAGGGGGGAGGCTACACCTTC	CASSLQGGGYTF
TRBV6-4	TRBJ2-1	-	TRBD1	TGTGCCAGCAGTGTCCGGACAGGGTACTCTGAGCAGTTCTTC	CASSVRTGYSEQFF
TRBV9	TRBJ1-2	few	-	TGTGCCAGCAGCCCTATGGGGGGGGACGAGTATGGCTACACCTTC	CASSPMGGDEYGYTF
TRBV30	TRBJ1-6	-	TRBD1	TGTGCCTGGGGATCACAGGGGCTCATCAATTCACCCCTCCACTTT	CAWGSQGLINSPLHF
TRBV2	TRBJ1-5	few	-	TGTGCCACCCGGGAGCCTAATCAGCCCCAGCATTTT	CATREPNQPQHF
TRBV7-3	TRBJ2-5	-	-	TGTGCCAGCAGCCCCCGGCGGGTTGGAGAGACCCAGTACTTC	CASSPRRVGETQYF
TRBV18	TRBJ2-1	-	TRBD1	TGTGCCAGCTCACCCCGGGACAGGGGGGGGACTACCTTAAGGGCCAATGAGCAGTTCTTC	CASSPRDRGGTTLRANEQFF
TRBV19	TRBJ1-6	-	-	TGTGCCAGTAGTGGAGGGAACGGTTCACCCCTCCACTTT	CASSGGNGSPLHF
TRBV6-6	TRBJ2-7	few	TRBD2	TGTGCCAGCAGTTACGGGACTAGTTACGAGCAGTACTTC	CASSYGTSYEQYF
TRBV6-6	TRBJ1-5	-	-	TGTGCCAGCAGTTACACCTTAGAGCAGCCCCAGCATTTT	CASSYTLEQPQHF
TRBV19	TRBJ2-7	-	-	TGTGCCAGTAGTGTCGAGCTTCGGAGCTCCTACGAGCAGTACTTC	CASSVELRSSYEQYF
TRBV19	TRBJ1-1	-	-	TGTGCCAGTAGTATTAGGGGGAAGGCTGAAGCTTTCTTT	CASSIRGKAEAFF
TRBV19	TRBJ1-2	-	-	TGTGCCAGTAGCGACGAGGGTACGGGGTATGACTACACCTTC	CASSDEGTGYDYTF
TRBV19	TRBJ1-1	few	TRBD1	TGTGCCAGTAGTATAGTTGGGACAGGGGACACTGAAGCTTTCTTT	CASSIVGTGDTEAFF
TRBV7-6	TRBJ1-1	-	-	TGTGCCAGCAGCTTAGTGGCGGGCATGAACACTGAAGCTTTCTTT	CASSLVAGMNTEAFF
TRBV24-1	TRBJ1-1	-	-	TGTGCCACCAGTGATACCGCGTCCTCGAACACTGAAGCTTTCTTT	CATSDTASSNTEAFF
TRBV7-8	TRBJ1-1	-	-	TGTGCCAGCAGCGTGACTGGGAACACTGAAGCTTTCTTT	CASSVTGNTEAFF
TRBV3-1/TRBV3-2	TRBJ2-7	-	TRBD1	TGTGCCAGCAGCCAAAGCCCGGGACAGGGTTACGAGCAGTACTTC	CASSQSPGQGYEQYF
TRBV6-4	TRBJ1-2	-	-	TGTGCCAGCAGTGACTCGAGATCTTCCGTTAACTATGGCTACACCTTC	CASSDSRSSVNYGYTF
TRBV5-1	TRBJ2-3	-	TRBD2	TGCGCCAGCAGCTTTAGGACTAGCGGGGGTTCTGGCACAGATACGCAGTATTTT	CASSFRTSGGSGTDTQYF
TRBV7-3	TRBJ2-3	-	TRBD2	TGTGCCAGCAGCTTAATGAGGACTAGCGGGAGGGCCGCAGATACGCAGTATTTT	CASSLMRTSGRAADTQYF
TRBV6-5	TRBJ1-2	-	TRBD1	TGTGCCAGCAGACCCGACAGGGCAGGTGGCTACACCTTC	CASRPDRAGGYTF
TRBV5-4	TRBJ2-5	-	TRBD2	TGTGCCAGCAGTCCGGTACTAGCGACTCAAGAGACCCAGTACTTC	CASSPVLATQETQYF
TRBV7-3	TRBJ2-1	-	TRBD2	TGTGCCAGCAGCTTAGGGACTAGCGTGCAAAATGAGCAGTTCTTC	CASSLGTSVQNEQFF
TRBV25-1	TRBJ1-6	-	-	TGTGCCAGCCAGGGATCTTATAATTCACCCCTCCACTTT	CASQGSYNSPLHF
TRBV6-5	TRBJ1-2	-	-	TGTGCCAGCAGTACAGGGTCTAGCTATGGCTACACCTTC	CASSTGSSYGYTF
TRBV12-3/TRBV12-4	TRBJ1-2	-	TRBD1	TGTGCCAGCAGCTTCGGACAGGGGCAGGGCTACACCTTC	CASSFGQGQGYTF
TRBV5-6	TRBJ1-5	-	-	TGTGCCAGCAGCTACTCAGCTGGGCCCCATAGCAATCAGCCCCAGCATTTT	CASSYSAGPHSNQPQHF
TRBV25-1	TRBJ1-2	-	-	TGTGCCAGCAGTGAATCGGTGGGGAGAAGTGGCTACACCTTC	CASSESVGRSGYTF
TRBV6-6	TRBJ2-5	-	-	TGTGCCAGCACTTTAGGAGTAACAATTTTCCGTGAGACCCAGTACTTC	CASTLGVTIFRETQYF
TRBV25-1	TRBJ1-1	-	-	TGTGCCAGCAGTGTACCCGGGGGAGGGAGGGCTGAAGCTTTCTTT	CASSVPGGGRAEAFF